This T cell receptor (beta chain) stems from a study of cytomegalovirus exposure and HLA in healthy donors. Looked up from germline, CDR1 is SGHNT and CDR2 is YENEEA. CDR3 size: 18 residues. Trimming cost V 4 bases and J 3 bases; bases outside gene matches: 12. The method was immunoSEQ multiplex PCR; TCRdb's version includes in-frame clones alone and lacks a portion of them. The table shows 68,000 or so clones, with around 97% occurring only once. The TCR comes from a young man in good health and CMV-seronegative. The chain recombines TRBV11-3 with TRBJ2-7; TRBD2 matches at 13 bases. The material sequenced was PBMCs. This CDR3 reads CASSSTSRTSGRLYEQYF. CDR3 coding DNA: TGTGCCAGCAGCTCGACATCCCGGACTAGCGGGAGACTCTACGAGCAGTACTTC.